This TCR beta chain was obtained from a study of T cell changes during pregnancy in multiple sclerosis. Only in-frame clones appear in the TCRdb table, and some are missing; sequencing was by immunoSEQ multiplex PCR. The sample lists roughly 59,000 clones; approximately 93% were seen once. Per the germline V gene, CDR1 is LNHDA and CDR2 is SQIVND (reference sequence). The CDR3 totals 15 residues. Trimming took 4 bases from V and 0 from J, leaving 10 bases between them. Here the sequenced sample was CD8+ T cells from peripheral blood mononuclear cells, taken in the second trimester of pregnancy. The genes are TRBV19 and TRBJ2-1, with D possibly matching TRBD2 (5 bases). This TCR was recovered from a female donor with multiple sclerosis, enrolled in a pregnancy study. The CDR3 DNA reads TGTGCCAGTAGTAGGGCCGGGGTCTCCTACAATGAGCAGTTCTTC. Translation gives CASSRAGVSYNEQFF. The full variable domain, rest sourced from reference TRBV19 and TRBJ2-1, is DGGITQSPKYLFRKEGQNVTLSCEQNLNHDAMYWYRQDPGQGLRLIYYSQIVNDFQKGDIAEGYSVSREKKESFPLTVTSAQKNPTAFYLCASSRAGVSYNEQFFGPGTRLTVL.